Shown below are 27 T cell receptor beta chains from a single sample sequenced in a study of blood T cell repertoires in COVID-19. Repertoires were generated with immunoSEQ multiplex PCR, while TCRdb's copy carries only in-frame clones and drops some. This sample carries more than 200,000 clones, more than 85% of them seen once, and the ten largest clones take roughly 3.7%. Input material: PBMCs or T cells enriched from blood (not recorded which). All receptors derive from a woman aged 25 to 39 who had recovered from COVID-19.

This sequence joins TRBV27 and TRBJ2-7, with 8 bases lining up with TRBD2. Germline V gene sequence: CDR1 MNHEY, CDR2 SMNVEV (reference sequence). The CDR3 has 15 amino acids. The trim removed 6 bases at V and 7 bases at J, leaving 14 bases unmatched. In nucleotides, the CDR3 is TGTGCCAGCAGCCTGCTGGTAGCGGGATCCGGAGAGCAGTACTTC. This encodes CASSLLVAGSGEQYF.

V and J are TRBV28 and TRBJ2-3; 10 bases are a match to TRBD1. CDR3 length equals 17 residues. The ends lost 10 bases at V and 3 bases at J; junction bases unmatched: 16. From germline, CDR1 is MDHEN and CDR2 SYDVKM. This CDR3 is CATYMLPGQGPTDTQYF. The CDR3 DNA is TGTGCCACCTATATGCTTCCGGGACAGGGGCCGACAGATACGCAGTATTTT.

The chain links TRBV2 to TRBJ1-5; perhaps TRBD1 as D (5 bases). Trimming removed 6 bases at V and 2 bases at J, with 17 bases between. This CDR3 has 16 amino acids. CDR1 and CDR2 (germline): SNHLY, FYNNEI. The CDR3 DNA follows: TGTGCCAGCAGCTGGGGACTGGATATGGGCAATCAGCCCCAGCATTTT. As protein: CASSWGLDMGNQPQHF.

The rearrangement links TRBV27 to TRBJ1-3, with 9 bases aligning to TRBD1. Per the germline V gene, CDR1 is MNHEY and CDR2 is SMNVEV (reference sequence). V dropped 6 bases and J dropped 3; count of bases not matched to a gene: 12. This CDR3 has 17 residues. In DNA form, the CDR3 reads TGTGCCAGCAGAAAGAAGCCCGGGACAGGGATTGGAAACACCATATATTTT. As protein: CASRKKPGTGIGNTIYF.

The chain has TRBV7-6 and TRBJ2-2; tentatively, D is TRBD1 (7 bases). There are 18 residues in the CDR3. The germline V and J ends were trimmed by 0 bases and 2 bases, with 16 bases remaining between them. Germline values: CDR1 SGHVS, CDR2 FNYEAQ. The CDR3 DNA reads TGTGCCAGCAGCTTAGCGCAACAGGGGAGGTTCAACACCGGGGAGCTGTTTTTT. It specifies CASSLAQQGRFNTGELFF.

The rearrangement uses TRBV19 and TRBJ2-1; TRBD2 aligns across 8 bases. The CDR3 runs 17 residues. CDR1 and CDR2 from the germline V gene are LNHDA and SQIVND (reference sequence). With V trimmed by 3 bases and J by 9 bases, 16 bases remained unmatched. CDR3 sequence: CASSMRLGREGRGEQFF. CDR3 sequence (DNA): TGTGCCAGTAGTATGAGGTTGGGACGGGAGGGCCGGGGTGAGCAGTTCTTC.

V gene TRBV7-9 combines with J gene TRBJ2-1; D not certain. The ends were cut back, 5 bases at V and 0 bases at J, with 5 bases in the middle. The CDR3 extends over 13 amino acids. Germline values: CDR1 SEHNR, CDR2 FQNEAQ (reference sequence). The DNA of the CDR3 is TGTGCCAGCAGCCCGAGCTCCTACAATGAGCAGTTCTTC. It yields the protein CASSPSSYNEQFF.

The gene calls are TRBV19 and TRBJ1-1; TRBD1 might be the D (5 bases). Germline assignment: CDR1 LNHDA and CDR2 SQIVND (reference sequence). V lost 3 bases and J lost 2, with 13 bases in between. This CDR3 contains 15 residues. CDR3 sequence: CASSILRTSNTEAFF. The CDR3 nucleotides are TGTGCCAGTAGTATCCTCCGGACAAGCAACACTGAAGCTTTCTTT.

The chain uses TRBV5-1 and TRBJ1-1; 11 positions match TRBD1. Trimming at V came to 0 bases and at J to 6 bases, leaving 4 bases not matched to a gene. CDR1 is SGHRS and CDR2 is YFSETQ in the germline V gene. The CDR3 sequence is 15 residues long. In DNA, the CDR3 is TGCGCCAGCAGCTTGGCCGGGACAGGGGGAGCTGAAGCTTTCTTT. Translated: CASSLAGTGGAEAFF.

The chain couples TRBV30 to TRBJ1-3, with a possible D match to TRBD1 (6 bases). The CDR3 is 14 amino acids. Trimming pared 3 bases from V and 0 bases from J, leaving 9 bases between. Germline lookup yields CDR1 GTSNPN and CDR2 SVGIG (reference sequence). The CDR3 DNA follows: TGTGCCTGGAGACAGGACAGCTCTGGAAACACCATATATTTT. It is translated as CAWRQDSSGNTIYF.

This rearrangement joins TRBV11-2 to TRBJ1-1; D is ambiguous. Germline V gene data show CDR1 as SGHAT and CDR2 as FQNNGV. The CDR3 spans 15 residues. Trimming removed 5 bases from V and 7 bases from J, with 20 bases in between. CDR3 in DNA: TGTGCCAGCAGCCTTACACGGACGCCCGGGATTGAAGCTTTCTTT. It codes for CASSLTRTPGIEAFF.

This clone was seen only once. The CDR3 spells CASSRTETEAFF. The CDR3, as DNA: TGTGCCAGCAGTCGGACAGAAACTGAAGCTTTCTTT. V is TRBV28 and J is TRBJ1-1; possibly TRBD1 for D (6 bases). Trimming left V 5 bases short and J 5 bases short, with 9 bases between. Germline V gene sequence: CDR1 MDHEN, CDR2 SYDVKM. The CDR3 runs 12 residues.

This chain links TRBV28 with TRBJ1-1; D ambiguous. CDR3 length: 14 residues. Germline assignment: CDR1 MDHEN and CDR2 SYDVKM. V was cut by 6 bases and J by 1 base, with 12 bases left in between. This CDR3 is CASRDTGENTEAFF. The CDR3 DNA reads TGTGCCAGCAGGGATACCGGGGAGAACACTGAAGCTTTCTTT.

This chain joins TRBV7-3 and TRBJ2-7, with TRBD1 identical over 9 bases. Germline V CDR1 and CDR2: SGHTA, FQGTGA. V shed 0 bases and J 3 bases; nucleotides not matched to a gene: 3. The CDR3 has 15 amino acids. CDR3 coding DNA: TGTGCCAGCAGCTTAACGTCGGGACAGGGCTACGAGCAGTACTTC. This encodes CASSLTSGQGYEQYF.

The CDR3 protein is CASSFLGSTSGSKYF. CDR3 DNA sequence: TGTGCCAGCAGCTTCTTGGGCTCGACTAGCGGGAGTAAGTACTTC. This chain uses TRBV11-2 with TRBJ2-7; 12 bases are shared with TRBD2. Losses at the gene ends were 3 bases for V and 11 bases for J; bases not matched to a gene: 11. The CDR3 length is 15 residues. Germline V gene lookup returns CDR1 SGHAT and CDR2 FQNNGV.

The V call is TRBV7-8, the J call TRBJ1-5, with 8 bases aligning to TRBD1. CDR3 length: 15 amino acids. Per germline, CDR1 SGHVS and CDR2 FQNEAQ. Trimming cost V 5 bases and J 2 bases; bases outside gene matches: 5. The CDR3 reads CASSPTRGRNQPQHF. CDR3 DNA: TGTGCCAGCAGCCCAACCAGGGGGCGCAATCAGCCCCAGCATTTT. The full variable domain, completed using reference TRBV7-8 and TRBJ1-5, is GAGVSQSPRYKVAKRGQDVALRCDPISGHVSLFWYQQALGQGPEFLTYFQNEAQLDKSGLPSDRFFAERPEGSVSTLKIQRTQQEDSAVYLCASSPTRGRNQPQHFGDGTRLSIL.

This clone was observed once. This chain links TRBV4-3 with TRBJ1-5; 7 bases line up with TRBD1. With 2 bases clipped from V and 9 bases from J, the junction kept 10 bases outside the gene matches. The CDR3 loop spans 15 amino acids. CDR1 and CDR2 from the germline V gene are LGHNA and YSLEER. The DNA of the CDR3 is TGCGCCAGCAGCCAATCTAGGACAGGAGGAGGGCCCCAGCATTTT. Residues: CASSQSRTGGGPQHF.

The chain combines TRBV28 with TRBJ1-6; 9 bases align to TRBD1. The CDR3 extends over 16 amino acids. Trimming took 6 bases from V and 7 from J; bases not matched to a gene: 10. Germline V gene lookup returns CDR1 MDHEN and CDR2 SYDVKM. The CDR3 loop reads CASRNSGTGINSPLHF. The CDR3 nucleotides read TGTGCCAGCAGAAACTCCGGGACAGGGATCAATTCACCCCTCCACTTT.

V is TRBV2 and J is TRBJ2-5; D ambiguous. The CDR3 sequence is 13 residues long. The germline CDR1 and CDR2 sequences are SNHLY and FYNNEI. The V and J ends lost 3 bases and 3 bases respectively, with 8 bases between them. CDR3 sequence reads: CASSDSKEETQYF. CDR3 nucleotides: TGTGCCAGCAGTGATAGCAAAGAAGAGACCCAGTACTTC.

CDR3 coding DNA: TGTGCCAGCAGTGACTCCAGCGGAGTCTCTGGGGCCAACGTCCTGACTTTC. It encodes CASSDSSGVSGANVLTF. This chain uses TRBV6-4 with TRBJ2-6; perhaps TRBD2 as D (5 bases). Germline V gene data show CDR1 as MRHNA and CDR2 as SNTAGT. V gave up 0 bases and J gave up 0 bases, with 9 bases separating them. The CDR3 is made up of 17 amino acids.

The CDR3 loop is CASSRNRQGPLLLGPDSNQPQHF. Written as DNA, the CDR3 is TGCGCCAGCAGCAGAAACAGACAGGGTCCCCTCTTGCTTGGGCCCGATAGCAATCAGCCCCAGCATTTT. The genes are TRBV5-1 and TRBJ1-5, with 7 bases matching TRBD1. CDR3 length equals 23 residues. V lost 4 bases, J lost 0 bases, and 28 bases stayed unmatched. Germline values: CDR1 SGHRS, CDR2 YFSETQ.

The gene calls are TRBV18 and TRBJ1-5, with D possibly TRBD1 on 5 matching bases. V lost 2 bases, J lost 0 bases, and 8 bases lay in between. The CDR3 consists of 15 residues. CDR1 is KGHSH, CDR2 LQKENI, per germline. This CDR3 is CASSPAGTSNQPQHF. CDR3 DNA sequence: TGTGCCAGCTCACCAGCGGGGACTAGCAATCAGCCCCAGCATTTT.

The chain is built from TRBV19 and TRBJ2-3, with 10 positions matching TRBD2. Germline CDR1 and CDR2: LNHDA and SQIVND (reference sequence). This CDR3 is 14 amino acids long. V shed 8 bases, J shed 3 bases, and the junction held 5 bases outside the gene matches. The CDR3 sequence is CASDSGRSTDTQYF. The CDR3 region has the DNA TGTGCCAGTGATAGCGGGAGGTCTACAGATACGCAGTATTTT.

This clone has a single count. V and J are TRBV27 and TRBJ1-2; no clear D. Germline assignment: CDR1 MNHEY and CDR2 SMNVEV (reference sequence). The CDR3 is 13 residues long. V was clipped by 6 bases and J by 3 bases, with 11 bases between them. CDR3 loop: CASRETGDYGYTF. The CDR3, as DNA: TGTGCCAGCAGGGAAACCGGAGACTATGGCTACACCTTC.

V usage is TRBV13 and J usage is TRBJ1-2; 7 nucleotides line up with TRBD1. This CDR3 spans 16 amino acids. J was trimmed by 2 bases and V by 0 bases; bases with no gene match: 6. Germline V gives CDR1 PRHDT, CDR2 FYEKMQ (reference sequence). This chain's CDR3 is CASSLGRRQGNYGYTF. CDR3 bases: TGTGCCAGCAGCTTAGGCCGTAGACAGGGAAACTATGGCTACACCTTC.

The V call is TRBV28, the J call TRBJ1-1; perhaps TRBD1 as D (6 bases). Germline V lookup: CDR1 MDHEN, CDR2 SYDVKM. V lost 5 bases to trimming and J lost 0 bases, with 13 bases between them. This CDR3 region has 15 residues. The CDR3 loop is CASSPTGRMNTEAFF. The CDR3, as DNA: TGTGCCAGCAGTCCGACAGGCCGAATGAACACTGAAGCTTTCTTT.

The chain uses TRBV28 and TRBJ1-2; maybe TRBD1 (6 bases). The CDR3 extends over 12 amino acids. Germline V lookup: CDR1 MDHEN, CDR2 SYDVKM. V lost 5 bases and J 7 bases, leaving 11 bases between the germline ends. The CDR3, as DNA: TGTGCCAGCAGTAGCACAGGGCTTGGCTACACCTTC. It specifies CASSSTGLGYTF.